Listed here is a single TCR beta chain. Germline V gives CDR1 MDHEN, CDR2 SYDVKM. V was trimmed by 6 bases and J by 6 bases, leaving 14 bases between them. CDR3 size: 14 residues. TCRdb's table, derived via immunoSEQ multiplex PCR, lists solely in-frame clones and lacks some. The data show approximately 190,000 clones, 82% seen once. This specimen belongs to a study of blood T cell repertoires in COVID-19. The rearrangement uses TRBV28 and TRBJ2-2; D ambiguous. The clonotype originates from a woman aged 55-69 years with COVID-19, enrolled during active disease. Input material: peripheral blood. The CDR3 reads CASRPRPRSGELFF. Written as DNA, the CDR3 is TGTGCCAGCAGGCCGCGCCCCCGGTCCGGGGAGCTGTTTTTT. Drawing the rest from reference TRBV28 and TRBJ2-2, the complete variable domain is DVKVTQSSRYLVKRTGEKVFLECVQDMDHENMFWYRQDPGLGLRLIYFSYDVKMKEKGDIPEGYSVSREKKERFSLILESASTNQTSMYLCASRPRPRSGELFFGEGSRLTVL.